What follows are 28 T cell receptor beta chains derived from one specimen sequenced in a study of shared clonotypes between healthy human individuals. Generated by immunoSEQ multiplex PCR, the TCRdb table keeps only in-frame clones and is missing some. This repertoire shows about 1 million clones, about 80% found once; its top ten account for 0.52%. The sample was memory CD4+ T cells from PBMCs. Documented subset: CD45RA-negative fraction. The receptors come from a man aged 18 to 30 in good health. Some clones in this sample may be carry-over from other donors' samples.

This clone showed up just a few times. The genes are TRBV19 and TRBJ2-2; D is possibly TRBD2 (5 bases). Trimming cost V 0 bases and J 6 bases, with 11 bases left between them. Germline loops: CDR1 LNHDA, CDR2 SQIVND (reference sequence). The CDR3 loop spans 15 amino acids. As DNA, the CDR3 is TGTGCCAGTAGTATAGACACGGGGAGACCCGGGGAGCTGTTTTTT. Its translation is CASSIDTGRPGELFF.

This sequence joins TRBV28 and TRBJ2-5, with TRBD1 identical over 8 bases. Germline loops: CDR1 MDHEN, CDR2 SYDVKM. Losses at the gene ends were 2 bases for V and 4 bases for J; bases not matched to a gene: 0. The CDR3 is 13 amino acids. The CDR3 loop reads CASSLQGAETQYF. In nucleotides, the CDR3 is TGTGCCAGCAGTTTACAGGGGGCAGAGACCCAGTACTTC. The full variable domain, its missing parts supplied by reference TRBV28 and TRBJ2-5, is DVKVTQSSRYLVKRTGEKVFLECVQDMDHENMFWYRQDPGLGLRLIYFSYDVKMKEKGDIPEGYSVSREKKERFSLILESASTNQTSMYLCASSLQGAETQYFGPGTRLLVL.

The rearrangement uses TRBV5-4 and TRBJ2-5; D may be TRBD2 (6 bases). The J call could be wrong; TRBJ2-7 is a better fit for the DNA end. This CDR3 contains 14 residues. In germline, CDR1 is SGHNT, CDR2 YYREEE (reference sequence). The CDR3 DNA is TGTGCCAGCAGCTTGGGGGGAGGAAAATACGAGCAGTACTTC. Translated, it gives CASSLGGGKYEQYF.

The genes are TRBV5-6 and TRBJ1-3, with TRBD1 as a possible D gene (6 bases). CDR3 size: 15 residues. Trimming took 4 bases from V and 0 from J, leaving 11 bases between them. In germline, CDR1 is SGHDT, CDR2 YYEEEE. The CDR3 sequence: CASSLRQVSGNTIYF. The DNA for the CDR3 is TGTGCCAGCAGCCTGCGACAGGTCTCTGGAAACACCATATATTTT.

The CDR3 nucleotides read TGTGCCAGCTCACCACCGGCGAATCAGGCAGATACGCAGTATTTT. Protein: CASSPPANQADTQYF. The J gene is TRBJ2-3, the V gene TRBV18; no clear D. The CDR3 is 15 amino acids. The V and J ends lost 0 bases and 4 bases respectively, with 11 bases between them. Per the germline V gene, CDR1 is KGHSH and CDR2 is LQKENI.

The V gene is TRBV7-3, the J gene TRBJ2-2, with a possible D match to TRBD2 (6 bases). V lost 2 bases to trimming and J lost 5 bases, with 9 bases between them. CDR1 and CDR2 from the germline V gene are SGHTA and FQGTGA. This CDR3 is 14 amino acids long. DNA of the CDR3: TGTGCCAGCAGCTTACCAAGCGGGACCGGGGAGCTGTTTTTT. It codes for CASSLPSGTGELFF.

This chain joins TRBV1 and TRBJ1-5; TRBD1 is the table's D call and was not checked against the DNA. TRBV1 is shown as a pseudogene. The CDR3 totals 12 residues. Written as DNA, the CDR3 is TGCACCAGCGAGGGGGTGGTTCAGCCCCAGCATTTT. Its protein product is CTSEGVVQPQHF.

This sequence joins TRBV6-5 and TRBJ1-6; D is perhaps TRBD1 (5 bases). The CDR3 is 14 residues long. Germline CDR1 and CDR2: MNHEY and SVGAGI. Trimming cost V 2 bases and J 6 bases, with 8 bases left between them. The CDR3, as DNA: TGTGCCAGCAGTTACCGGCAGGGTAATTCACCCCTCCACTTT. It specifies CASSYRQGNSPLHF.

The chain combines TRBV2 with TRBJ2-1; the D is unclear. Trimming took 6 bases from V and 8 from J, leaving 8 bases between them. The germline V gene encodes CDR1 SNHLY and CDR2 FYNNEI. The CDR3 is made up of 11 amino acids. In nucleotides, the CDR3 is TGTGCCAGCAGCGTTTTAGATGAGCAGTTCTTC. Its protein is CASSVLDEQFF. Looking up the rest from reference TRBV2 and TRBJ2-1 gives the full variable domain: EPEVTQTPSHQVTQMGQEVILRCVPISNHLYFYWYRQILGQKVEFLVSFYNNEISEKSEIFDDQFSVERPDGSNFTLKIRSTKLEDSAMYFCASSVLDEQFFGPGTRLTVL.

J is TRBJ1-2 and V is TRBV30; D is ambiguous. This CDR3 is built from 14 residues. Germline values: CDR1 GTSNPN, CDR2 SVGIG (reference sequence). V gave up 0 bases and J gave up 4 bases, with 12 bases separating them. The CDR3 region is CAWSVEGFGYGYTF. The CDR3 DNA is TGTGCCTGGAGTGTAGAGGGTTTTGGCTATGGCTACACCTTC. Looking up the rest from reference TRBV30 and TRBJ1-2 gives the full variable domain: SQTIHQWPATLVQPVGSPLSLECTVEGTSNPNLYWYRQAAGRGLQLLFYSVGIGQISSEVPQNLSASRPQDRQFILSSKKLLLSDSGFYLCAWSVEGFGYGYTFGSGTRLTVV.

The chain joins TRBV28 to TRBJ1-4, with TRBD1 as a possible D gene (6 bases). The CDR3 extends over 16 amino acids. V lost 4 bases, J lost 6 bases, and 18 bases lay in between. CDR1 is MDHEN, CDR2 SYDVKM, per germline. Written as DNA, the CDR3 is TGTGCCAGCAGTTCCCCCGCGGCAGGGGTAGATGAAAAACTGTTTTTT. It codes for CASSSPAAGVDEKLFF.

The CDR3 DNA reads as TGTGCTAGTGGTTCTCCGGGACAGGGGGCATCTGGGGCCAACGTCCTGACTTTC. Amino acids: CASGSPGQGASGANVLTF. J is TRBJ2-6 and V is TRBV12-5, with 12 bases matching TRBD1. CDR1 is LGHNT and CDR2 is FRNRAP in the germline V gene. With 4 bases clipped from V and 1 base from J, the junction kept 5 bases outside the gene matches. This CDR3 is 18 amino acids long.

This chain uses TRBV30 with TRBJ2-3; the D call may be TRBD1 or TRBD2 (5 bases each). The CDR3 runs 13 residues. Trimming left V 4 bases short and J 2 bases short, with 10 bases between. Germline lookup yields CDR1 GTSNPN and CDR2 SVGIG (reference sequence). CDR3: CAWNRDPTDTQYF. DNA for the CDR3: TGTGCCTGGAACCGGGACCCCACAGATACGCAGTATTTT.

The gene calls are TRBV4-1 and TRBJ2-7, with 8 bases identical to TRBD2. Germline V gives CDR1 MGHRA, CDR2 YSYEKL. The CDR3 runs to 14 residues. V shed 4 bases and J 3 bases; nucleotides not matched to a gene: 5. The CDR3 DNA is TGCGCCAGCAGCCTTCAGAGCGGGAGCTACGAGCAGTACTTC. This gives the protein CASSLQSGSYEQYF.

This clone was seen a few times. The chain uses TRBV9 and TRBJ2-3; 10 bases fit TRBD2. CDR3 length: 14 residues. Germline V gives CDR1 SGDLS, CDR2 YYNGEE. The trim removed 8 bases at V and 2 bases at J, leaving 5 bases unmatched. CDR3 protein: CASSSGSVTDTQYF. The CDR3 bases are TGTGCCAGTTCTAGCGGGAGCGTCACAGATACGCAGTATTTT. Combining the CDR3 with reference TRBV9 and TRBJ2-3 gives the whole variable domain DSGVTQTPKHLITATGQRVTLRCSPRSGDLSVYWYQQSLDQGLQFLIQYYNGEERAKGNILERFSAQQFPDLHSELNLSSLELGDSALYFCASSSGSVTDTQYFGPGTRLTVL.

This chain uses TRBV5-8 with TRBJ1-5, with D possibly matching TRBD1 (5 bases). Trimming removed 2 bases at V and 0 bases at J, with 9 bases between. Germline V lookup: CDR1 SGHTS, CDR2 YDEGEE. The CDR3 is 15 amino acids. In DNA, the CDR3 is TGTGCCAGCAGCTTAGGGGCATATAGCAATCAGCCCCAGCATTTT. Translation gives CASSLGAYSNQPQHF. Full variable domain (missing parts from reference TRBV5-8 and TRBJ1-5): EAGVTQSPTHLIKTRGQQATLRCSPISGHTSVYWYQQALGLGLQFLLWYDEGEERNRGNFPPRFSGRQFPNYSSELNVNALELEDSALYLCASSLGAYSNQPQHFGDGTRLSIL.

The CDR3 spells CASSRTGKRGELFF. DNA of the CDR3: TGTGCCAGCAGCAGGACTGGAAAAAGGGGGGAGCTGTTTTTT. This chain uses TRBV7-3 with TRBJ2-2; D perhaps matches TRBD2 (5 bases). The CDR3 spans 14 residues. Germline V lookup: CDR1 SGHTA, CDR2 FQGTGA. Trimming took off 5 bases at V and 8 bases at J, with 15 bases between the two ends. Complete variable domain (other parts from reference TRBV7-3 and TRBJ2-2): GAGVSQTPSNKVTEKGKYVELRCDPISGHTALYWYRQSLGQGPEFLIYFQGTGAADDSGLPNDRFFAVRPEGSVSTLKIQRTERGDSAVYLCASSRTGKRGELFFGEGSRLTVL.

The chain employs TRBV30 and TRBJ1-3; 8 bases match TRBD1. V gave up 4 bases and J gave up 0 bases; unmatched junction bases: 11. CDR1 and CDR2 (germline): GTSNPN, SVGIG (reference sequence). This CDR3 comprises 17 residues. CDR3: CAWNTDRVKSSGNTIYF. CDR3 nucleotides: TGTGCCTGGAATACGGACAGGGTGAAAAGCTCTGGAAACACCATATATTTT.

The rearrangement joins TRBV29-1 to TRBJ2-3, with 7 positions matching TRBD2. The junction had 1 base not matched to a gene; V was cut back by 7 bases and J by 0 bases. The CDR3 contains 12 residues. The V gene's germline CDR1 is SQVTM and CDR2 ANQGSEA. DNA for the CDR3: TGCAGCGGGGGGGGTAGCACAGATACGCAGTATTTT. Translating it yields CSGGGSTDTQYF.

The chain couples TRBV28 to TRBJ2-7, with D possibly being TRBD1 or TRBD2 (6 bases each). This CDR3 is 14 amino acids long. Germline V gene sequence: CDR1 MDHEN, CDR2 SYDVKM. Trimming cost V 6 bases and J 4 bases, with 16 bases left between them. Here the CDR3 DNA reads TGTGCCAGCAGCTGGGGGGCAGAAGGTTACGAGCAGTACTTC. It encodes CASSWGAEGYEQYF.

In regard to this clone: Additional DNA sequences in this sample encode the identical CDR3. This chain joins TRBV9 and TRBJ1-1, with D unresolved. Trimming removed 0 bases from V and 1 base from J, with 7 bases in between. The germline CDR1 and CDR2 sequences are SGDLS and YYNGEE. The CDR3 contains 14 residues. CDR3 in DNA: TGTGCCAGCAGCGTAGGGAGAGGGAACACTGAAGCTTTCTTT. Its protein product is CASSVGRGNTEAFF.

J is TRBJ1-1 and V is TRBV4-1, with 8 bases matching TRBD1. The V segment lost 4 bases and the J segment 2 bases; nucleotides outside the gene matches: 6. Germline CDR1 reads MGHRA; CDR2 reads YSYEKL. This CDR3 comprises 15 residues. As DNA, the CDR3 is TGCGCCAGCAGCCTGAATCAGGGGGCTAACACTGAAGCTTTCTTT. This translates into CASSLNQGANTEAFF.

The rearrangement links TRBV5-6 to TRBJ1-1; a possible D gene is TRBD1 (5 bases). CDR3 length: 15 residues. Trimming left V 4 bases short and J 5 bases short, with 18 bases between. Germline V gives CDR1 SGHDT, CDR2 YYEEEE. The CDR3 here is CASSVYRFGGTEAFF. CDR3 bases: TGTGCCAGCAGCGTATACCGATTCGGGGGGACTGAAGCTTTCTTT.

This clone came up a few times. The CDR3 loop is CASSQVVAVNYGYTF. The CDR3 nucleotides are TGTGCCAGCAGCCAGGTGGTGGCAGTTAACTATGGCTACACCTTC. The chain uses TRBV7-2 and TRBJ1-2; no definite D call. The CDR3 spans 15 residues. The V end was cut by 5 bases, the J end by 1 base, with 14 bases between. Germline loops: CDR1 SGHTA, CDR2 FQGNSA.

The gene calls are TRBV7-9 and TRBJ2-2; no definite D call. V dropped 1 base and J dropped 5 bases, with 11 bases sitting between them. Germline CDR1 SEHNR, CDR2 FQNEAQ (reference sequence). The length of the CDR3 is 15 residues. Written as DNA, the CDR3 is TGTGCCAGCAGCTTAGACATACGGCAAACCGGGGAGCTGTTTTTT. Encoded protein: CASSLDIRQTGELFF.

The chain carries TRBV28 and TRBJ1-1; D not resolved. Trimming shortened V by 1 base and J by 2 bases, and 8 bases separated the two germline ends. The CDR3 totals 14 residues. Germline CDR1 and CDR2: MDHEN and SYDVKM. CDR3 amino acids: CASSLYPSNTEAFF. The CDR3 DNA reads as TGTGCCAGCAGTTTATACCCTTCCAACACTGAAGCTTTCTTT. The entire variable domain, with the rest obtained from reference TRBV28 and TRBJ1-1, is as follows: DVKVTQSSRYLVKRTGEKVFLECVQDMDHENMFWYRQDPGLGLRLIYFSYDVKMKEKGDIPEGYSVSREKKERFSLILESASTNQTSMYLCASSLYPSNTEAFFGQGTRLTVV.

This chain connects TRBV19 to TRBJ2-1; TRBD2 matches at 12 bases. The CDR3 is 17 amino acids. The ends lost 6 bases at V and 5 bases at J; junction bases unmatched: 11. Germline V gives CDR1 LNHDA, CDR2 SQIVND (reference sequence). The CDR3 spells CASRPYEGLAGNNEQFF. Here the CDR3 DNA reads TGTGCCAGTAGGCCGTATGAAGGACTAGCGGGAAACAATGAGCAGTTCTTC.

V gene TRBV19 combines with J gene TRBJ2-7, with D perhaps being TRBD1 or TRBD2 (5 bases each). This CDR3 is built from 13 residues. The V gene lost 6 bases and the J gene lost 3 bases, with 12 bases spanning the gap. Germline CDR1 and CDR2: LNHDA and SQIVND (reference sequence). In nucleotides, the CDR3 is TGTGCCAGTAGCCCCAGGGACCGCTACGAGCAGTACTTC. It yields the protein CASSPRDRYEQYF.